Following are 3 T cell receptor beta chains from one sample sequenced in a study of CD4 and CD8 cells across lung adenocarcinoma regions. TCRdb called the PCR reads again in MiXCR, with one record for every CDR3 protein. Of about 8,000 distinct CDR3 sequences in the sample, over 50% are singletons; the top ten hold about a quarter. Source material: CD4+ T cells from the center of a lung tumor. These receptor sequences come from a female donor with lung adenocarcinoma. The CD4 and CD8 labels of this study may be unreliable.

This clonotype appeared a few times. This rearrangement joins TRBV27 to TRBJ2-1; D gene ambiguous. V was trimmed by 0 bases and J by 4 bases, leaving 4 bases between them. The V gene's germline CDR1 is MNHEY and CDR2 SMNVEV (reference sequence). There are 13 residues in the CDR3. Here the CDR3 DNA reads TGTGCCAGCAGTTTATCTTGGTACAATGAGCAGTTCTTC. It specifies CASSLSWYNEQFF.

This chain links TRBV6-1 with TRBJ2-1; TRBD2 matches at 9 bases. CDR1 and CDR2 (germline): MNHNS, SASEGT. J was trimmed by 7 bases and V by 6 bases; bases with no gene match: 10. This CDR3 contains 15 residues. The CDR3 sequence: CASRRTGTSLNEQFF. In DNA, the CDR3 is TGTGCCAGCAGAAGAACCGGGACTAGCCTTAATGAGCAGTTCTTC.

V is TRBV7-2 and J is TRBJ2-3; D not certain. V lost 0 bases and J lost 6, with 7 bases in between. The CDR3 loop spans 13 amino acids. The V gene's germline CDR1 is SGHTA and CDR2 FQGNSA. CDR3 residues: CASSLAPQDTQYF. In DNA form, the CDR3 reads TGTGCCAGCAGCTTAGCTCCACAGGATACGCAGTATTTT.